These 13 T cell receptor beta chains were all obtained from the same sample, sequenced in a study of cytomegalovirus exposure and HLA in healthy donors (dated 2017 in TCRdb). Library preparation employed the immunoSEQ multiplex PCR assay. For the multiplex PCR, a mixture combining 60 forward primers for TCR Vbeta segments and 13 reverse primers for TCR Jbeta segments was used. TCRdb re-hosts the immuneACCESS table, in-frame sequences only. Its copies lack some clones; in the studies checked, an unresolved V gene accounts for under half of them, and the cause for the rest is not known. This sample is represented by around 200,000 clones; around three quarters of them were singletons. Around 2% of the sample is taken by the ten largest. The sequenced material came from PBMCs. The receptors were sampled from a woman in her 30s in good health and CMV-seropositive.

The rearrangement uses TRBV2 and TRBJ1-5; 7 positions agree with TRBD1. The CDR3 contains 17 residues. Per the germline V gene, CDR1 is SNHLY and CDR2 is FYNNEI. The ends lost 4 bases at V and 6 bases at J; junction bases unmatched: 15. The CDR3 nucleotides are TGTGCCAGCAGTGGGGGACAGAGGGGGGTTTATGGTCAGCCCCAGCATTTT. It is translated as CASSGGQRGVYGQPQHF. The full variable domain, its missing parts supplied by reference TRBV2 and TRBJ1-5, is EPEVTQTPSHQVTQMGQEVILRCVPISNHLYFYWYRQILGQKVEFLVSFYNNEISEKSEIFDDQFSVERPDGSNFTLKIRSTKLEDSAMYFCASSGGQRGVYGQPQHFGDGTRLSIL.

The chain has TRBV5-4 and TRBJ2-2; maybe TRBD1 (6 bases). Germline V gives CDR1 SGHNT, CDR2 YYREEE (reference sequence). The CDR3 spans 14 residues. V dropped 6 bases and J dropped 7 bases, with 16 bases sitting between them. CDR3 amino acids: CASKRQGSGGELFF. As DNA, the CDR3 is TGTGCCAGCAAACGCCAGGGGTCCGGCGGGGAGCTGTTTTTT. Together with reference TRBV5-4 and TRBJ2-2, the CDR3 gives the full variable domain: ETGVTQSPTHLIKTRGQQVTLRCSSQSGHNTVSWYQQALGQGPQFIFQYYREEENGRGNFPPRFSGLQFPNYSSELNVNALELDDSALYLCASKRQGSGGELFFGEGSRLTVL.

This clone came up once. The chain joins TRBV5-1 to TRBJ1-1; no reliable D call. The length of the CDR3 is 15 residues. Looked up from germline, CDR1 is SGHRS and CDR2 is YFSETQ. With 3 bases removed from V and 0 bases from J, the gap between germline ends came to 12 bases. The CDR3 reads CASSSGGRVNTEAFF. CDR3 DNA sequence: TGCGCCAGCAGCTCGGGAGGACGGGTGAACACTGAAGCTTTCTTT.

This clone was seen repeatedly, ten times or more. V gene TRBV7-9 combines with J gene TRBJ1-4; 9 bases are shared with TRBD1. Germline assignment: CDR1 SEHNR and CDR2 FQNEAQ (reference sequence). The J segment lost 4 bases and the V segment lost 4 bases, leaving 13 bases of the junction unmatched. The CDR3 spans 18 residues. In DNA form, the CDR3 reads TGTGCCAGCAGCTCAATAGGGACAGGGCTTGTCGGTAATGAAAAACTGTTTTTT. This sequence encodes CASSSIGTGLVGNEKLFF.

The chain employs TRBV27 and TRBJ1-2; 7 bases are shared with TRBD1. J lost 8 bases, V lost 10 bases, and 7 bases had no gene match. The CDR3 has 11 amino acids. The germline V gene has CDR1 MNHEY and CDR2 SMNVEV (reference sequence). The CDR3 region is CATKDRVGYTF. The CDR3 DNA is TGTGCCACTAAAGACAGGGTAGGCTACACCTTC.

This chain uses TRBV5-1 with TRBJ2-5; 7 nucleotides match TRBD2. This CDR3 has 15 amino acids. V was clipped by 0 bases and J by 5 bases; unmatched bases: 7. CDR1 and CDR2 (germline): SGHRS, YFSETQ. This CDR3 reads CASSLVGGSGETQYF. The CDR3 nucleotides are TGCGCCAGCAGCTTGGTTGGCGGGAGCGGCGAGACCCAGTACTTC.

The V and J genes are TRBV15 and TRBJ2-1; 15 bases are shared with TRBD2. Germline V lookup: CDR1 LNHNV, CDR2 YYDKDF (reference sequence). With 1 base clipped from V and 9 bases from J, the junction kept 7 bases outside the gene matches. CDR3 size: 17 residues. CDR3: CATSRGGLAGGPGEQFF. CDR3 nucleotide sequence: TGTGCCACCAGCAGAGGAGGACTAGCGGGGGGGCCTGGTGAGCAGTTCTTC.

For the CDR3, the DNA is TGTGCCAGCAGCTCCGATTTACAAGAAAAACTGTTTTTT. This sequence encodes CASSSDLQEKLFF. The J gene is TRBJ1-4, the V gene TRBV7-9; D remains unclear. This CDR3 comprises 13 residues. Germline assignment: CDR1 SEHNR and CDR2 FQNEAQ (reference sequence). Trimming shortened V by 4 bases and J by 8 bases, and 11 bases separated the two germline ends.

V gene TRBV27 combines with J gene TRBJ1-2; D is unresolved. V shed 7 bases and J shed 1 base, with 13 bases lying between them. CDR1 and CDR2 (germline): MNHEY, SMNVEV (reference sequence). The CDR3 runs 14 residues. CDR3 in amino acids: CASKLNNNNYGYTF. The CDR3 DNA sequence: TGTGCCAGCAAACTAAACAATAATAACTATGGCTACACCTTC.

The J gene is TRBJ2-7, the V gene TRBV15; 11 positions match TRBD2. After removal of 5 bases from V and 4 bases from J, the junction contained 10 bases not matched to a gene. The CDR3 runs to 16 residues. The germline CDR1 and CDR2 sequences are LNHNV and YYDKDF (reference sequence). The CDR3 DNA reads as TGTGCCACCAGCCCGAATCCACTAGCGGGAGTGTACGAGCAGTACTTC. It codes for CATSPNPLAGVYEQYF.

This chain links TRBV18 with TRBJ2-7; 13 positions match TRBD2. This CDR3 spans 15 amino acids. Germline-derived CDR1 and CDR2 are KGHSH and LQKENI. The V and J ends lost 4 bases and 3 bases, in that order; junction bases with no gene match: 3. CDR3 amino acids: CASSRGLAGNYEQYF. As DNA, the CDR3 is TGTGCCAGCTCACGGGGACTAGCGGGGAACTACGAGCAGTACTTC. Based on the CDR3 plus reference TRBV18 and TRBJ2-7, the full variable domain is NAGVMQNPRHLVRRRGQEARLRCSPMKGHSHVYWYRQLPEEGLKFMVYLQKENIIDESGMPKERFSAEFPKEGPSILRIQQVVRGDSAAYFCASSRGLAGNYEQYFGPGTRLTVT.

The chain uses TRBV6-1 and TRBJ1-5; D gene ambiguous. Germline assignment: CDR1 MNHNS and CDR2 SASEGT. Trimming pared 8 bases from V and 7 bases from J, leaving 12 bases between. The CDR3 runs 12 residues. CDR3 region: CASEGRGQPQHF. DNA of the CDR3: TGTGCCAGCGAGGGAAGAGGGCAGCCCCAGCATTTT.

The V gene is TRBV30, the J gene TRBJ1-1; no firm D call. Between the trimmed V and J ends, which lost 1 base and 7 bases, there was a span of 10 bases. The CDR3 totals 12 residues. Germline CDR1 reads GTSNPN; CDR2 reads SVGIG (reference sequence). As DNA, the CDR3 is TGTGCCTGGAGTGATACAGCCCTTGAAGCTTTCTTT. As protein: CAWSDTALEAFF. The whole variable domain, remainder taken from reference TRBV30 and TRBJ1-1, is SQTIHQWPATLVQPVGSPLSLECTVEGTSNPNLYWYRQAAGRGLQLLFYSVGIGQISSEVPQNLSASRPQDRQFILSSKKLLLSDSGFYLCAWSDTALEAFFGQGTRLTVV.